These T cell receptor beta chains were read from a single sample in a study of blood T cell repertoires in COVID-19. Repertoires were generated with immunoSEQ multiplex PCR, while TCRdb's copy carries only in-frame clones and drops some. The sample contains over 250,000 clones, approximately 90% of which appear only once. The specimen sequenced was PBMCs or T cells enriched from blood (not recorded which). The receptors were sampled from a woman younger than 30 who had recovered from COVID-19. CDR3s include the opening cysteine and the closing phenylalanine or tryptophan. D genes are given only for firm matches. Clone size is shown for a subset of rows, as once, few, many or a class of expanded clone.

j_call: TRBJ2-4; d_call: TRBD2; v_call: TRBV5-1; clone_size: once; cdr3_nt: TGCGCCAGCAGCGAGACTAGCGGGGCCAAAAACATTCAGTACTTC; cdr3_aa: CASSETSGAKNIQYF
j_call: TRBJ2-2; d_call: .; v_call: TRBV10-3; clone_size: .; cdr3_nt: TGTGCCATCAGTGAGTCTGGAGGAAGGGGGTACACCGGGGAGCTGTTTTTT; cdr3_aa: CAISESGGRGYTGELFF
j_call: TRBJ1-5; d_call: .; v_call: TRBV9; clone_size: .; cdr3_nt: TGTGCCAGCAGCGTAGGACGGGGGCAGCCCCAGCATTTT; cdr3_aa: CASSVGRGQPQHF
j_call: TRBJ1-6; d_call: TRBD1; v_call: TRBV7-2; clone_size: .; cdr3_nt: TGTGCCAGCAGCTTAGGACAGGGGAGTGCACCCCTCCACTTT; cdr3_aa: CASSLGQGSAPLHF
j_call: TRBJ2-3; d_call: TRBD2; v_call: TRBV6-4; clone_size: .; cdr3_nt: TGTGCCAGCAGTGACGAGAGCGGGGGCACAGATACGCAGTATTTT; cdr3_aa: CASSDESGGTDTQYF
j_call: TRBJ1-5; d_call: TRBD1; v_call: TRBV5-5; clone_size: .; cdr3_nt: TGTGCCGGACAGGGGGATGGTCAGCCCCAGCATTTT; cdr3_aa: CAGQGDGQPQHF
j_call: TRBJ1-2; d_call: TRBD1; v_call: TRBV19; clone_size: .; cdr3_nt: TGTGCCAGTAGCCCGGACAGGGGGCAATATGGCTACACCTTC; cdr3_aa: CASSPDRGQYGYTF
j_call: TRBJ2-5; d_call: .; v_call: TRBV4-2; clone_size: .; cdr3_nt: TGTGCCAGCAGCCAAGGTCGAGAGACCCAGTACTTC; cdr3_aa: CASSQGRETQYF
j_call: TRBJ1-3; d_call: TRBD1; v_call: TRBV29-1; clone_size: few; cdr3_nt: TGCAGCGTGTGGGACAGGGGCGATGGAAACACCATATATTTT; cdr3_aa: CSVWDRGDGNTIYF
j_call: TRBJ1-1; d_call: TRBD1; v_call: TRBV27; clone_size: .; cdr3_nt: TGTGCCAGCAGTTTTACATGGACAGGGATTCGGAACACTGAAGCTTTCTTT; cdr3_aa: CASSFTWTGIRNTEAFF
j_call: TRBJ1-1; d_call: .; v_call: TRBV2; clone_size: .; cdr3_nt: TGTGCCAGCATCAACCGGGGGAGCCACACTGAAGCTTTCTTT; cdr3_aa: CASINRGSHTEAFF
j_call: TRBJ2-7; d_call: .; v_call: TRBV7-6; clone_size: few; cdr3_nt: TGTGCCAGCAGCTTAACTACGACAGTCTACGAGCAGTACTTC; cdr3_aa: CASSLTTTVYEQYF
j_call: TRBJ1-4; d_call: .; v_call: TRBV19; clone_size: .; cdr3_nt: TGTGCCAGTAGTATCGTCCCAGGGCTCGGAGCTAATGAAAAACTGTTTTTT; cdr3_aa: CASSIVPGLGANEKLFF
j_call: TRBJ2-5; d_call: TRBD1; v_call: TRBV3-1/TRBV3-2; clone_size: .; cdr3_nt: TGTGCCAGCAGCCAAGAGACAGGGCTCAGGGAGACCCAGTACTTC; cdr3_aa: CASSQETGLRETQYF
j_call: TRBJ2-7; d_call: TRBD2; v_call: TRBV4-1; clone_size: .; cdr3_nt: TGCGCCAGCAGCCCCCCGGGGGGTTACGAGCAGTACTTC; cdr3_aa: CASSPPGGYEQYF
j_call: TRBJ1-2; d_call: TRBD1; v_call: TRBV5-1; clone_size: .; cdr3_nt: TGCGCCAGCAGCTTGCAAGGGGGCTCAGGCTATGGCTACACCTTC; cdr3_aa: CASSLQGGSGYGYTF
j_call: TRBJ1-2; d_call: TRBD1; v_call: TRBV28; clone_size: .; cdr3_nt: TGTGCCAGCAGTTTCGGGACAGGGGGAATAGGGGGATACACCTTC; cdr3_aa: CASSFGTGGIGGYTF
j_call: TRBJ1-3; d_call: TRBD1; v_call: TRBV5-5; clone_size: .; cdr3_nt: TGTGCCAGCAGCTTGGGGGACAGGAGCTCTGGAAACACCATATATTTT; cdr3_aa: CASSLGDRSSGNTIYF
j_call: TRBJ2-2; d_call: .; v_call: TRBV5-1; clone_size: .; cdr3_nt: TGCGCCAGCAGCTTGGACAGCACCGGGGAGCTGTTTTTT; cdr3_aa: CASSLDSTGELFF
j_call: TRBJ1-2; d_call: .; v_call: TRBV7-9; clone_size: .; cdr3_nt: TGTGCCAGCAGCCGCATACAGGATAACTATGGCTACACCTTC; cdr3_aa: CASSRIQDNYGYTF
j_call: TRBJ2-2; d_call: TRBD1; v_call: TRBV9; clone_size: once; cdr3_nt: TGTGCCAGCAGCGTTGGACAGGCGAACACCGGGGAGCTGTTTTTT; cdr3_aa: CASSVGQANTGELFF
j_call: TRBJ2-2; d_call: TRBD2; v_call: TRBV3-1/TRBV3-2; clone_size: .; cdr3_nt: TGTGCCAGCAGCTCCTTCGCGGGGGGGGCCCTCGGGGAGCTGTTTTTT; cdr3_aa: CASSSFAGGALGELFF
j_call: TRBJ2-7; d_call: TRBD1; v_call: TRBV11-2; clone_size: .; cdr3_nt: TGTGCCAGCAGCTTAGGAGGACAGGGCGGCGAGCAGTACTTC; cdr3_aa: CASSLGGQGGEQYF
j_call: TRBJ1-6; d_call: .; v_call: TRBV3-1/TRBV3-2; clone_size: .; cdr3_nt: TGTGCCAGCAGCCTCCGCCGCAGATCACCCCTCCACTTT; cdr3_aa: CASSLRRRSPLHF
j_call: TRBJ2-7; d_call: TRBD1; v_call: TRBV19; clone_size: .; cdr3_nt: TGTGCCAGTAGTATTGACAGGGGGGGGTTCTACGAGCAGTACTTC; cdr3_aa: CASSIDRGGFYEQYF
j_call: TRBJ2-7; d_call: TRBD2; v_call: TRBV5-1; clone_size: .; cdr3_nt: TGCGCCAGCAGGGACCGGGGCGCTAGCGGGGGATACGAGCAGTACTTC; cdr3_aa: CASRDRGASGGYEQYF
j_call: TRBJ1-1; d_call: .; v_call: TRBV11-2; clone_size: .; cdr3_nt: TGTGCCAGCAGCCTCAGGGCGTACACTGAAGCTTTCTTT; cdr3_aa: CASSLRAYTEAFF
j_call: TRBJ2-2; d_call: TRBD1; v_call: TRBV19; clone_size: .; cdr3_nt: TGTGCCAGTAGTACTCTCCCGGGACAGGGGGCCAGAAGGACCGGGGAGCTGTTTTTT; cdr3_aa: CASSTLPGQGARRTGELFF
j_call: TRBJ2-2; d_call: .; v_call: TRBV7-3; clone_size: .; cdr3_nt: TGTGCCAGCAGCTTAAGGGGGCCGGACACCGGGGAGCTGTTTTTT; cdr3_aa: CASSLRGPDTGELFF
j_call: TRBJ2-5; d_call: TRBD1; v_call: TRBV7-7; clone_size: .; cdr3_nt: TGTGCTAGCAGCTTAAGCGTGGGACAGCAAGAGACCCAGTACTTC; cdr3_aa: CASSLSVGQQETQYF
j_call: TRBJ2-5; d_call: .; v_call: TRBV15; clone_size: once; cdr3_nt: TGTGCCACCAGCAGAGATCGTCTAGCCGCTCAAGAGACCCAGTACTTC; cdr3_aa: CATSRDRLAAQETQYF
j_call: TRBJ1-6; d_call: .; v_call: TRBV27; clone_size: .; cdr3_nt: TGTGCCAGCAGTTCATACGGGGGAGATAATTCACCCCTCCACTTT; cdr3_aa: CASSSYGGDNSPLHF
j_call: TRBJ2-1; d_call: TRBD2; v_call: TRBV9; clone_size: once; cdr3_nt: TGTGCCAGCAGCGGGGCTATCCTGAGCGGGGGAGATAGGAATGAGCAGTTCTTC; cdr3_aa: CASSGAILSGGDRNEQFF
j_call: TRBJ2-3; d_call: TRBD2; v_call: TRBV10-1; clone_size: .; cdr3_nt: TGCGCCAGCAGTGATCGAGCTAGCGGGAACTCAGATACGCAGTATTTT; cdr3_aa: CASSDRASGNSDTQYF
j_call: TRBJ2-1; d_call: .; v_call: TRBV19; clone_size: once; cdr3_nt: TGTGCCAGTAGTATAGTCGGGGGTCCAGTGGTGCAGTTCTTC; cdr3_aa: CASSIVGGPVVQFF
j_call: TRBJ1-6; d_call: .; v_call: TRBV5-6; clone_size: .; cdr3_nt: TGTGCCAGCAGCTTGATCGGGGAGCGGCCCCTCCACTTT; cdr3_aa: CASSLIGERPLHF
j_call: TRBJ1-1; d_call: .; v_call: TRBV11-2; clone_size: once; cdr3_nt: TGTGCCAGCAGCTCCCCCGACAGTGAAGCTTTCTTT; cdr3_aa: CASSSPDSEAFF
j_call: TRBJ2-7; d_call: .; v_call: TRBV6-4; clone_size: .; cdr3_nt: TGTGCCAGCAACGTCGAGTTGCGGTACGAGCAGTACTTC; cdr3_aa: CASNVELRYEQYF
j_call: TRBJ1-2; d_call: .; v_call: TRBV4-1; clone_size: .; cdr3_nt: TGCGCCAGCAGCCAAGGGCCAGGGGCTAACTATGGCTACACCTTC; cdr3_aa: CASSQGPGANYGYTF
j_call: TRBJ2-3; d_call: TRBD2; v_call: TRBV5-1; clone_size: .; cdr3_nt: TGCGCCAGCAGCTTGGAGAGCGGGGTCACAGATACGCAGTATTTT; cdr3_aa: CASSLESGVTDTQYF
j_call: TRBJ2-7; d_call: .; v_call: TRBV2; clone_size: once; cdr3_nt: TGTGCCAGCAGAGACAGGCTTCCTCGGGACGAGCAGTACTTC; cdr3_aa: CASRDRLPRDEQYF